This T cell receptor beta chain was captured by sequencing in a study of T cell changes during pregnancy in multiple sclerosis. Assay: immunoSEQ multiplex PCR; the TCRdb copy retains only in-frame clones and omits some. The sample consists of 40,000 to 60,000 clones, over 80% of them appearing once. There are 15 residues in the CDR3. Germline CDR1 and CDR2: GTSNPN and SVGIG (reference sequence). V was pared by 3 bases and J by 1 base, with 15 bases between. Here the sequenced sample was CD4+ T cells from peripheral blood mononuclear cells, taken after pregnancy. The V and J genes are TRBV30 and TRBJ1-1; D is uncertain. The TCR was taken from a female donor with multiple sclerosis, enrolled in a pregnancy study. The DNA of the CDR3 is TGTGCCTGGAGCCCCCAGGCGCTCAGGAACACTGAAGCTTTCTTT. Amino acid sequence: CAWSPQALRNTEAFF.